This T cell receptor (beta chain) was identified during a study of blood T cell repertoires in COVID-19. The repertoire was sequenced with immunoSEQ multiplex PCR; TCRdb's copy has only in-frame clones and lacks some. The sample lists fewer than 500,000 clones, around 87% occurring once. Symptom resolution, clearance, or two negative PCRs marked the recovered donors of Cohort 3. Germline CDR1 and CDR2: LNHDA and SQIVND (reference sequence). CDR3 length: 14 residues. The V and J ends lost 8 bases and 6 bases, in that order; junction bases with no gene match: 6. This sequence was found in a man younger than 45 who had recovered from COVID-19. The chain uses TRBV19 and TRBJ2-3; TRBD2 agrees at 12 bases. The material sequenced was PBMCs or T cells enriched from blood (not recorded which). The CDR3 loop reads CASASGRAIDTQYF. Written as DNA, the CDR3 is TGTGCCAGTGCTAGCGGGAGGGCGATTGATACGCAGTATTTT.